Below are 7 T cell receptor beta chains sequenced from a single sample in a study of T cell repertoires in cytomegalovirus infection. TCRdb passed the reads through MiXCR, listing each CDR3 protein once. The sample contains 200,000 to 300,000 distinct CDR3 sequences, approximately 8.3% of which appear only once. The sequenced sample was PBMCs. The receptor set was obtained from a human donor in good health (CMV status not recorded). Some clones in this sample may be carry-over from other donors' samples.

This clonotype was detected ten times or more. The chain is built from TRBV7-2 and TRBJ1-1; TRBD1 might be the D (5 bases). Trimming pared 4 bases from V and 3 bases from J, leaving 15 bases between. Germline-derived CDR1 and CDR2 are SGHTA and FQGNSA. The CDR3 runs 15 residues. The CDR3 here is CASSSTIGGDTEAFF. CDR3 coding DNA: TGTGCCAGCAGCTCCACAATCGGGGGAGACACTGAAGCTTTCTTT. Complete variable domain (other parts from reference TRBV7-2 and TRBJ1-1): GAGVSQSPSNKVTEKGKDVELRCDPISGHTALYWYRQSLGQGLEFLIYFQGNSAPDKSGLPSDRFSAERTGGSVSTLTIQRTQQEDSAVYLCASSSTIGGDTEAFFGQGTRLTVV.

This clonotype appeared many times. The chain combines TRBV10-3 with TRBJ2-3, with 10 nucleotides matching TRBD2. This CDR3 contains 16 residues. Trimming at V came to 4 bases and at J to 0 bases, leaving 4 bases not matched to a gene. Germline V gives CDR1 ENHRY, CDR2 SYGVKD. In DNA, the CDR3 is TGTGCCATCAGTGTTCTAGCGGGGGCTAGCACAGATACGCAGTATTTT. Encoded protein: CAISVLAGASTDTQYF.

Many counts were recorded for this clonotype. The V call is TRBV12-3 or TRBV12-4, the J call TRBJ1-1, with no clear D. The CDR3 spans 13 residues. V gave up 4 bases and J gave up 0 bases, with 6 bases separating them. DNA for the CDR3: TGTGCCAGCAGTTGGGAGATGAACACTGAAGCTTTCTTT. Translating it yields CASSWEMNTEAFF.

This clonotype was recorded at least ten times. The chain uses TRBV7-2 and TRBJ1-2, with 11 nucleotides matching TRBD1. Trimming at V came to 2 bases and at J to 7 bases, leaving 6 bases not matched to a gene. Germline loops: CDR1 SGHTA, CDR2 FQGNSA. The CDR3 loop spans 15 amino acids. This chain's CDR3 is CASSLQDRGPGGYTF. In DNA, the CDR3 is TGTGCCAGCAGCTTACAGGACAGGGGGCCGGGTGGCTACACCTTC.

This clonotype was recorded at least ten times. The rearrangement links TRBV6-2 or TRBV6-3 to TRBJ2-2; 7 bases align to TRBD2. V shed 6 bases and J 4 bases; nucleotides not matched to a gene: 11. The CDR3 has 16 amino acids. In germline, CDR1 is MNHEY, CDR2 SVGEGT. The CDR3 spells CASSPTGTTFTGELFF. In nucleotides, the CDR3 is TGTGCCAGCAGCCCGACCGGGACTACCTTCACCGGGGAGCTGTTTTTT.

This clonotype was counted only a few times. The chain has TRBV7-2 and TRBJ1-2, with 9 bases lining up with TRBD1. Germline CDR1 reads SGHTA; CDR2 reads FQGNSA. Trimming at V came to 5 bases and at J to 8 bases, leaving 18 bases not matched to a gene. The CDR3 covers 17 residues. The DNA for the CDR3 is TGTGCCAGCAGCCATAATTCCGGGACAGGGACCGCGGCGGGCTACACCTTC. The encoded protein is CASSHNSGTGTAAGYTF.

This clonotype was recorded many times. This chain joins TRBV6-1 and TRBJ2-3, with 7 bases matching TRBD1. The CDR3 is 14 residues long. Germline CDR1 reads MNHNS; CDR2 reads SASEGT. The ends lost 6 bases at V and 1 base at J; junction bases unmatched: 4. The CDR3: CASRIDRGTDTQYF. The CDR3 nucleotides read TGTGCCAGCAGAATAGACAGGGGCACAGATACGCAGTATTTT.